The 19 T cell receptor beta chains reported below all come from one sample, sequenced in a study of radiation and T cells in renal cell carcinoma. Stated time point: baseline pretreatment blood. Treatment in this sample: 15 Gy SBRT to primary tumor, nephrectomy 4 weeks later. Profiling relied on immunoSEQ multiplex PCR, and the TCRdb table lists in-frame clones only, not all of them. The repertoire has approximately 100,000 clones, 70% to 90% of them found once; the top ten carry 7% to 9%. The sample in question was blood, obtained from a patient whose treatment included radiotherapy and nephrectomy. The source is a man aged 45 to 65 with renal cell carcinoma.

The chain has TRBV6-5 and TRBJ2-2, with 8 bases identical to TRBD1. V gave up 5 bases and J gave up 6 bases; unmatched junction bases: 8. Germline CDR1 and CDR2: MNHEY and SVGAGI. CDR3 length: 15 amino acids. The CDR3 sequence is CASSALTGAAGELFF. CDR3 nucleotides: TGTGCCAGCAGTGCCCTGACAGGGGCGGCCGGGGAGCTGTTTTTT.

The chain links TRBV4-2 to TRBJ2-7; D is possibly TRBD1 (5 bases). Germline CDR1 and CDR2: LGHNA and YNFKEQ. CDR3 length: 12 amino acids. Trimming took off 2 bases at V and 4 bases at J, with 6 bases between the two ends. The CDR3 protein is CASSQNRYEQYF. In DNA form, the CDR3 reads TGTGCCAGCAGCCAAAACAGGTACGAGCAGTACTTC.

The rearrangement joins TRBV7-8 to TRBJ2-3; TRBD2 matches 12 bases. V was pared by 10 bases and J by 6 bases, with 8 bases of the junction left unmatched. Germline lookup yields CDR1 SGHVS and CDR2 FQNEAQ. This CDR3 has 14 residues. This CDR3 reads CATTPLAGGDTQYF. The CDR3 DNA follows: TGTGCCACCACCCCGCTAGCGGGGGGGGATACGCAGTATTTT. The full variable domain, in which reference TRBV7-8 and TRBJ2-3 provide the parts outside the CDR3, is GAGVSQSPRYKVAKRGQDVALRCDPISGHVSLFWYQQALGQGPEFLTYFQNEAQLDKSGLPSDRFFAERPEGSVSTLKIQRTQQEDSAVYLCATTPLAGGDTQYFGPGTRLTVL.

The chain joins TRBV28 to TRBJ2-5, with D perhaps TRBD2 (5 bases). Germline V gives CDR1 MDHEN, CDR2 SYDVKM. The CDR3 consists of 14 residues. V shed 5 bases and J shed 3 bases, with 13 bases lying between them. CDR3 bases: TGTGCCAGCAGTGTCCGGGATCCTAAAGAGACCCAGTACTTC. This gives the protein CASSVRDPKETQYF.

The chain combines TRBV7-2 with TRBJ1-4; 8 nucleotides align to TRBD1. V lost 5 bases and J lost 5; bases outside the gene matches: 4. Germline V gives CDR1 SGHTA, CDR2 FQGNSA. The CDR3 runs to 14 residues. Written as DNA, the CDR3 is TGTGCCAGCAGCGTAGACAGGGGAAATGAAAAACTGTTTTTT. Protein product: CASSVDRGNEKLFF.

The rearrangement links TRBV4-3 to TRBJ1-5, with D possibly matching TRBD1 (6 bases). Germline CDR1 reads LGHNA; CDR2 reads YSLEER. CDR3 size: 16 residues. Trimming removed 0 bases at V and 2 bases at J, with 11 bases between. The CDR3 sequence: CASSQDSGGRNQPQHF. CDR3 coding DNA: TGCGCCAGCAGCCAAGATAGTGGGGGGCGCAATCAGCCCCAGCATTTT.

The chain's CDR3 is CASRRTGSYEQYF. The CDR3, as DNA: TGCGCCAGCAGAAGGACAGGCTCCTACGAGCAGTACTTC. J is TRBJ2-7 and V is TRBV10-2; 7 bases align to TRBD1. This CDR3 comprises 13 residues. V trimming: 6 bases; J trimming: 0 bases; junction bases outside the gene matches: 2. From germline, CDR1 is WSHSY and CDR2 SAAADI.

This chain uses TRBV27 with TRBJ2-3, with 12 positions matching TRBD2. The CDR3 runs 19 residues. Germline V gene data show CDR1 as MNHEY and CDR2 as SMNVEV (reference sequence). V shed 3 bases and J 3 bases; nucleotides not matched to a gene: 13. The CDR3 DNA reads as TGTGCCAGCAGTTTGACAGGGGGCCTAGCGGGAGGGCCAACAGATACGCAGTATTTT. It translates to CASSLTGGLAGGPTDTQYF.

A few counts support this clone. The rearrangement joins TRBV5-6 to TRBJ1-1, with 8 bases lining up with TRBD1. This CDR3 is 14 amino acids long. V dropped 4 bases and J dropped 1; count of bases not matched to a gene: 3. CDR1 is SGHDT and CDR2 is YYEEEE in the germline V gene. The CDR3 nucleotides are TGTGCCAGCAGCAGGACAGGGAGGAACACTGAAGCTTTCTTT. Amino acids: CASSRTGRNTEAFF.

The V and J genes are TRBV18 and TRBJ1-3; a weak D match, TRBD1 (6 bases). The CDR3 contains 15 residues. V shed 3 bases and J shed 4 bases, with 13 bases lying between them. Looked up from germline, CDR1 is KGHSH and CDR2 is LQKENI. CDR3 loop: CASSPLDSAGNTIYF. The DNA for the CDR3 is TGTGCCAGCTCACCCCTGGACAGCGCCGGAAACACCATATATTTT.

The chain links TRBV5-1 to TRBJ1-2; perhaps TRBD1 as D (5 bases). This CDR3 is built from 13 residues. Trimming took off 3 bases at V and 1 base at J, with 7 bases between the two ends. The V gene's germline CDR1 is SGHRS and CDR2 YFSETQ. For the CDR3, the DNA is TGCGCCAGCAGCTCGACAGATAACTATGGCTACACCTTC. This encodes CASSSTDNYGYTF.

V usage is TRBV2 and J usage is TRBJ2-2; tentatively, D is TRBD1 (6 bases). There are 14 residues in the CDR3. The V end lost 6 bases, the J end lost 0 bases, and 8 bases lay between the germline ends. Germline V lookup: CDR1 SNHLY, CDR2 FYNNEI. The CDR3 loop is CASSRDTNTGELFF. The CDR3 DNA reads TGTGCCAGCAGCCGGGACACGAACACCGGGGAGCTGTTTTTT. Using reference TRBV2 and TRBJ2-2 for the parts outside the CDR3, the full variable domain is EPEVTQTPSHQVTQMGQEVILRCVPISNHLYFYWYRQILGQKVEFLVSFYNNEISEKSEIFDDQFSVERPDGSNFTLKIRSTKLEDSAMYFCASSRDTNTGELFFGEGSRLTVL.

This clone was counted once. J is TRBJ2-7 and V is TRBV19, with D unresolved. V lost 5 bases to trimming and J lost 2 bases, with 16 bases between them. The CDR3 spans 15 residues. Germline V gene sequence: CDR1 LNHDA, CDR2 SQIVND (reference sequence). For the CDR3, the DNA is TGTGCCAGTAGTTTGGCCCCACGCAGCCCCTACGAGCAGTACTTC. Its translation: CASSLAPRSPYEQYF.

This clone was counted once. The V gene is TRBV18, the J gene TRBJ1-3, with D tentatively TRBD1 (5 bases). The CDR3 has 15 residues. CDR1 and CDR2 from the germline V gene are KGHSH and LQKENI. V was shortened by 4 bases and J by 4 bases, with 14 bases between the two germline ends. The DNA of the CDR3 is TGTGCCAGCTCACGAGAGCAGGGATCCGGAAACACCATATATTTT. It specifies CASSREQGSGNTIYF.

This clone appeared once. This sequence joins TRBV5-6 and TRBJ1-1; TRBD1 might be the D (6 bases). Germline values: CDR1 SGHDT, CDR2 YYEEEE. Trimming cost V 0 bases and J 1 base, with 10 bases left between them. The CDR3 spans 15 residues. The CDR3 region has the DNA TGTGCCAGCAGCTTGGCACCGGGACAGAACACTGAAGCTTTCTTT. It is translated as CASSLAPGQNTEAFF.

The chain recombines TRBV4-2 with TRBJ1-5; no reliable D call. Germline V gene lookup returns CDR1 LGHNA and CDR2 YNFKEQ. This CDR3 is 15 amino acids long. V was clipped by 3 bases and J by 7 bases, with 16 bases between them. CDR3 in amino acids: CASSHPGADGQPQHF. CDR3 nucleotides: TGTGCCAGCAGCCACCCTGGCGCGGATGGACAGCCCCAGCATTTT.

The gene calls are TRBV18 and TRBJ1-5; D unclear. Germline CDR1 reads KGHSH; CDR2 reads LQKENI. Trimming shortened V by 1 base and J by 1 base, and 8 bases separated the two germline ends. This CDR3 comprises 15 residues. CDR3: CASSPLEGSNQPQHF. The DNA for the CDR3 is TGTGCCAGCTCACCACTGGAGGGAAGCAATCAGCCCCAGCATTTT.

The CDR3 DNA sequence: TGTGCCAGCTCAACGACAGAAAAAGAGACCCAGTACTTC. Translating it yields CASSTTEKETQYF. The chain couples TRBV18 to TRBJ2-5; perhaps TRBD1 as D (5 bases). CDR1 KGHSH and CDR2 LQKENI come from the germline V gene. V was shortened by 5 bases and J by 3 bases, with 10 bases between the two germline ends. The CDR3 consists of 13 residues. Full variable domain (missing parts from reference TRBV18 and TRBJ2-5): NAGVMQNPRHLVRRRGQEARLRCSPMKGHSHVYWYRQLPEEGLKFMVYLQKENIIDESGMPKERFSAEFPKEGPSILRIQQVVRGDSAAYFCASSTTEKETQYFGPGTRLLVL.

The genes are TRBV2 and TRBJ2-3; the match to TRBD2 covers 8 bases. Germline CDR1 reads SNHLY; CDR2 reads FYNNEI. This CDR3 region has 15 residues. V shed 6 bases and J 4 bases; nucleotides not matched to a gene: 9. The CDR3 spells CASRGGLAPADTQYF. CDR3 DNA: TGTGCCAGCAGGGGAGGACTAGCTCCCGCAGATACGCAGTATTTT.